The next 22 T cell receptor beta chains were all read from a single sample in a study of identical twins. MiXCR was run by TCRdb on the 5' RACE reads, yielding one entry per CDR3 protein. The table lists about 520,000 distinct CDR3 sequences, approximately 22% of them singletons. These records were also assigned to another study, of T cells expressing NK-cell markers.

The sequenced sample consisted of CD4+ T cells sorted from blood. The receptors originated from a woman aged 18-30 years in good health.

The gene calls are TRBV6-1 and TRBJ2-3, with TRBD2 matching 9 bases. The CDR3 runs 15 residues. The V gene's germline CDR1 is MNHNS and CDR2 SASEGT. V was pared by 8 bases and J by 3 bases, with 9 bases of the junction left unmatched. The CDR3 here is CASRQAGGVTDTQYF. The CDR3, as DNA: TGTGCCAGCCGCCAAGCGGGGGGCGTGACAGATACGCAGTATTTT.

V is TRBV3-1 and J is TRBJ2-1; a possible D gene is TRBD1 (6 bases). In germline, CDR1 is LGHDT, CDR2 YNNKEL (reference sequence). This CDR3 has 16 residues. Trimming shortened V by 0 bases and J by 6 bases, and 15 bases separated the two germline ends. CDR3 bases: TGTGCCAGCAGCCAAGAATTCCAGGGGCCCTCCAATGAGCAGTTCTTC. It encodes CASSQEFQGPSNEQFF.

V is TRBV11-2 and J is TRBJ2-1; unclear D gene. The CDR3 is 13 amino acids. V lost 5 bases and J lost 2, with 7 bases in between. Germline lookup yields CDR1 SGHAT and CDR2 FQNNGV. As DNA, the CDR3 is TGTGCCAGCAGCCTTGAGCCCTACAATGAGCAGTTCTTC. Translated, it gives CASSLEPYNEQFF.

V and J are TRBV28 and TRBJ1-1; unclear D gene. The CDR3 runs to 13 residues. Germline values: CDR1 MDHEN, CDR2 SYDVKM. Trimming removed 3 bases from V and 3 bases from J, with 8 bases in between. The CDR3 is CASSFIIDTEAFF. CDR3 coding DNA: TGTGCCAGCAGTTTTATAATCGACACTGAAGCTTTCTTT.

The chain recombines TRBV27 with TRBJ1-5, with D perhaps matching TRBD1 (5 bases). Germline lookup yields CDR1 MNHEY and CDR2 SMNVEV (reference sequence). V lost 0 bases, J lost 1 base, and 10 bases lay in between. This CDR3 comprises 16 residues. DNA for the CDR3: TGTGCCAGCAGTTTATCGCGGGGCGCGAGCAATCAGCCCCAGCATTTT. This translates into CASSLSRGASNQPQHF.

The rearrangement uses TRBV7-8 and TRBJ2-2; possibly TRBD1 for D (5 bases). V was cut by 2 bases and J by 4 bases, with 14 bases left in between. This CDR3 comprises 16 residues. Germline values: CDR1 SGHVS, CDR2 FQNEAQ. The CDR3 nucleotides are TGTGCCAGCAGCTTAAACCCAGGGATTTCCACCGGGGAGCTGTTTTTT. Encoded protein: CASSLNPGISTGELFF.

V gene TRBV9 combines with J gene TRBJ2-1; tentatively, D is TRBD1 (5 bases). Trimming took 0 bases from V and 10 from J, leaving 11 bases between them. The CDR3 length is 13 residues. Germline V gene data show CDR1 as SGDLS and CDR2 as YYNGEE. As DNA, the CDR3 is TGTGCCAGCAGCGTAGTAGGTTACAGGGAGCAGTTCTTC. Encoded protein: CASSVVGYREQFF. The variable domain in full, completed from reference TRBV9 and TRBJ2-1, reads DSGVTQTPKHLITATGQRVTLRCSPRSGDLSVYWYQQSLDQGLQFLIQYYNGEERAKGNILERFSAQQFPDLHSELNLSSLELGDSALYFCASSVVGYREQFFGPGTRLTVL.

The V call is TRBV20-1, the J call TRBJ2-3; 13 bases are a match to TRBD2. The CDR3 covers 17 residues. Per the germline V gene, CDR1 is DFQATT and CDR2 is SNEGSKA (reference sequence). V was clipped by 3 bases and J by 2 bases; unmatched bases: 8. The CDR3 region is CSASPGLAGEFTDTQYF. In nucleotides, the CDR3 is TGCAGTGCTAGCCCCGGACTAGCGGGGGAGTTCACAGATACGCAGTATTTT.

This clonotype was detected many times. The CDR3 here is CASSLSGLSSYEQYF. The CDR3 DNA reads TGTGCCAGCAGTTTGTCCGGGTTATCCTCCTACGAGCAGTACTTC. The chain has TRBV12-3 or TRBV12-4 and TRBJ2-7; no clear D gene. Deletions cut 3 bases from V and 0 bases from J, with 12 bases between. The CDR3 consists of 15 residues.

This clonotype has just a few counts. V gene TRBV5-1 combines with J gene TRBJ2-7; D possibly uses TRBD1 or TRBD2 (5 bases each). The CDR3 runs 13 residues. V was shortened by 1 base and J by 5 bases, with 10 bases between the two germline ends. CDR1 is SGHRS, CDR2 YFSETQ, per germline. CDR3 nucleotide sequence: TGCGCCAGCAGCTTGTTGAGGGACGACGAGCAGTACTTC. As protein: CASSLLRDDEQYF.

The chain is built from TRBV20-1 and TRBJ2-5; D ambiguous. The CDR3 is made up of 15 amino acids. Germline CDR1 reads DFQATT; CDR2 reads SNEGSKA (reference sequence). The ends were cut back, 4 bases at V and 1 base at J, with 16 bases in the middle. In DNA, the CDR3 is TGCAGTGCTAAAGCCCCACGGGCCTTCCAAGAGACCCAGTACTTC. Protein sequence: CSAKAPRAFQETQYF.

This clonotype came up a few times. The chain combines TRBV25-1 with TRBJ2-7, with D possibly being TRBD1 or TRBD2 (5 bases each). V lost 4 bases, J lost 0 bases, and 13 bases lay in between. The V gene's germline CDR1 is MGHDK and CDR2 SYGVNS. This CDR3 comprises 15 residues. CDR3 in amino acids: CASSGGALSSYEQYF. DNA for the CDR3: TGTGCCAGCAGTGGAGGGGCCCTTTCCTCCTACGAGCAGTACTTC.

The table lists this clonotype with a few counts. V gene TRBV29-1 combines with J gene TRBJ2-3; 8 bases agree with TRBD2. Germline values: CDR1 SQVTM, CDR2 ANQGSEA. The CDR3 has 14 amino acids. The junction had 5 bases not matched to a gene; V was cut back by 4 bases and J by 2 bases. CDR3 bases: TGCAGCGTTGGTCTAGCGGGCTACACAGATACGCAGTATTTT. The encoded protein is CSVGLAGYTDTQYF.

V is TRBV5-1 and J is TRBJ2-2, with D possibly matching TRBD1 (6 bases). Looked up from germline, CDR1 is SGHRS and CDR2 is YFSETQ. V was clipped by 0 bases and J by 2 bases, with 11 bases between them. The CDR3 runs 16 residues. The CDR3 loop reads CASSLEAGANTGELFF. CDR3 sequence (DNA): TGCGCCAGCAGCTTGGAAGCAGGGGCAAACACCGGGGAGCTGTTTTTT.

The rearrangement joins TRBV18 to TRBJ2-1, with 7 bases matching TRBD2. The length of the CDR3 is 13 residues. Per germline, CDR1 KGHSH and CDR2 LQKENI. V lost 6 bases to trimming and J lost 10 bases; unmatched junction nucleotides: 9. The CDR3 is CASSPTRRGEQFF. The CDR3 nucleotides read TGTGCCAGCTCGCCTACTAGGCGGGGGGAGCAGTTCTTC.

This clonotype was seen a handful of times. The J gene is TRBJ2-7, the V gene TRBV2, with 7 bases fitting TRBD2. J lost 6 bases, V lost 10 bases, and 21 bases had no gene match. CDR1 SNHLY and CDR2 FYNNEI come from the germline V gene. The CDR3 totals 16 residues. The DNA for the CDR3 is TGTGCCACCAACGAGCGGGGACGAGTTGGGGCCCTCGAGCAGTACTTC. Encoded protein: CATNERGRVGALEQYF.

The genes are TRBV5-1 and TRBJ2-1, with a tentative D call TRBD1 (6 bases). V was pared by 7 bases and J by 6 bases, with 17 bases between. Germline values: CDR1 SGHRS, CDR2 YFSETQ. CDR3 size: 14 residues. As DNA, the CDR3 is TGCGCCAGCGGAATCAACAGGGTCTTCAATGAGCAGTTCTTC. It codes for CASGINRVFNEQFF.

The chain combines TRBV12-3 or TRBV12-4 with TRBJ2-7; 10 bases are a match to TRBD1. The length of the CDR3 is 17 residues. The trim removed 6 bases at V and 1 base at J, leaving 12 bases unmatched. The CDR3 DNA reads as TGTGCCAGCAGGCGGTCTGGTCAGGGACAGGGGTCCTACGAGCAGTACTTC. Its protein product is CASRRSGQGQGSYEQYF.

This clonotype came up many times. V is TRBV5-1 and J is TRBJ2-2; D not resolved. The ends were cut back, 3 bases at V and 0 bases at J, with 9 bases in the middle. Germline CDR1 reads SGHRS; CDR2 reads YFSETQ. This CDR3 is built from 15 residues. CDR3 loop: CASSSGTANTGELFF. For the CDR3, the DNA is TGCGCCAGCAGCTCGGGTACCGCGAACACCGGGGAGCTGTTTTTT.

V usage is TRBV9 and J usage is TRBJ2-2; D is possibly TRBD1 (5 bases). There are 19 residues in the CDR3. Germline CDR1 SGDLS, CDR2 YYNGEE. V was trimmed by 3 bases and J by 1 base, leaving 22 bases between them. In nucleotides, the CDR3 is TGTGCCAGCAGCGAATTCGTTAGGTTGGTCGGACAGAACACCGGGGAGCTGTTTTTT. Translation gives CASSEFVRLVGQNTGELFF.

This clonotype was found many times. The genes are TRBV12-3 or TRBV12-4 and TRBJ2-2, with 9 bases lining up with TRBD2. V was clipped by 7 bases and J by 6 bases; unmatched bases: 9. The length of the CDR3 is 15 residues. The CDR3 DNA reads as TGTGCCAGCACCTTTTTCGAGCGGGAGGCCGGGGAGCTGTTTTTT. Encoded protein: CASTFFEREAGELFF.

This clonotype was observed a few times. The rearrangement joins TRBV11-2 to TRBJ2-5; D ambiguous. CDR1 is SGHAT and CDR2 is FQNNGV in the germline V gene. Trimming pared 3 bases from V and 2 bases from J, leaving 10 bases between. The CDR3 is 14 residues long. The CDR3 coding sequence is TGTGCCAGCAGCTTCTCCCTCGGTCAAGAGACCCAGTACTTC. This codes for CASSFSLGQETQYF.